This T cell receptor beta chain was identified in a study of blood T cell repertoires in COVID-19. On the study more broadly: Acute-phase and convalescent COVID-19 samples originated in the United States, Italy and Spain.

Sequencing used immunoSEQ multiplex PCR; TCRdb keeps in-frame clones, though not all of them. The table includes about 64,000 clones, more than 80% detected once. The CDR3 runs to 15 residues. The V end was cut by 0 bases, the J end by 4 bases, with 12 bases between. CDR1 is LNHDA, CDR2 SQIVND, per germline (reference sequence). This receptor was identified in a woman of 80 years or more with active COVID-19. Sequenced material: peripheral blood. The gene calls are TRBV19 and TRBJ1-1; D is ambiguous. The CDR3 DNA reads TGTGCCAGTAGTATAGATCCCTCTACGAGCACTGAAGCTTTCTTT. It encodes CASSIDPSTSTEAFF.